This TCR beta chain is from a study of blood T cell repertoires in COVID-19 (dated by TCRdb to 2018 to 2020). With respect to the entire study: Samples covering the acute and convalescent phases of COVID-19 were provided by collaborators in the United States, Italy and Spain. The material from the prospective study consisted of cDNA or gDNA derived from T cells, B-cell-depleted T cells, or PBMCs. Subjects who had been exposed to COVID-19, were actively infected with it, or had recovered from it provided the deeply sampled blood TCRbeta repertoires that made up the dataset. The repertoires were made available in a free public database intended to serve as a resource for research on the immune response to SARS-CoV-2. Samples were obtained from the ongoing ImmuneRACE study (first 160 participants) and from over 1,000 subjects provided by 6 global collaborators. Sample metadata almost always included a de-identified subject ID, COVID-19 status, age in years and sex. HLA class I and class II types, where available, came from metadata supplied by the sample provider rather than from assay-based typing.

Participants in the prospective study were enrolled through a virtual design, were aged roughly 18 to 100 years, and lived in roughly 24 United States geographic areas. In the prospective study, cohorts were assigned on the basis of participant-reported clinical history obtained from a screening survey and a study questionnaire. For ImmuneRACE Cohort 3, a participant was defined as recovered based on two consecutive negative NP/OP PCR tests, clearance by a healthcare professional, or resolution of symptoms. In the prospective study, mobile phlebotomists collected whole blood, serum and a nasopharyngeal or oropharyngeal swab from each participant. Additional blood draws and questionnaires over an approximately 2-month period could optionally be provided by prospective study participants. Prospective study blood samples were shipped either frozen or at room temperature before DNA extraction. TCRbeta CDR3 regions were amplified from genomic DNA by means of the immunoSEQ Assay, a bias-controlled multiplex PCR. The authors' analysis ran thus. The number of nucleated cells in each sample was estimated from the amplification of reference gene primers within the assay. To quantify the absolute abundance of each unique TCRbeta CDR3 rearrangement, sequence reads were collapsed and filtered. Productive Simpson clonality was computed per sample as the square root of Simpson's diversity index over productive rearrangements. Not all clones reach the TCRdb copy of this immuneACCESS table, which keeps in-frame sequences only. Checked studies attribute under half of the gap to unresolved V genes and leave the rest unexplained. The D gene and trimming were derived from the DNA, and the V and J assignments and clone size from that table. In all, the sample holds approximately 490,000 clones, and 75% to 90% of those were seen once. The biggest ten clones account for around 7.9% of the sample.

The study at large found these results: The quantity of clinical and demographic metadata differed by source and by participant and was supplied without curation.

Between the V and J ends, shortened by 2 bases and 0 bases respectively, the junction contains 8 bases. Its CDR3 holds 15 amino acids, cysteine through phenylalanine. The sequence is cut down to CDR3 DNA, 45 bases in frame from base 1. From the germline V gene, CDR1 is MNHNS and CDR2 is SASEGT. On this clone: Its antigen target is currently unknown. No base quality values were provided; no much bigger clone lies one nucleotide off.

Sequencing was carried out using PBMCs or T cells enriched from blood (not recorded which). The TCR comes from a woman between 55 and 75 years old who had recovered from COVID-19. The rearrangement joined TRBV6-1 to TRBJ1-3, with the D gene call left open. The CDR3 in this case is CASSEQAYSGNTIYF. The nucleotide sequence is TGTGCCAGCAGTGAACAGGCCTACTCTGGAAACACCATATATTTT.